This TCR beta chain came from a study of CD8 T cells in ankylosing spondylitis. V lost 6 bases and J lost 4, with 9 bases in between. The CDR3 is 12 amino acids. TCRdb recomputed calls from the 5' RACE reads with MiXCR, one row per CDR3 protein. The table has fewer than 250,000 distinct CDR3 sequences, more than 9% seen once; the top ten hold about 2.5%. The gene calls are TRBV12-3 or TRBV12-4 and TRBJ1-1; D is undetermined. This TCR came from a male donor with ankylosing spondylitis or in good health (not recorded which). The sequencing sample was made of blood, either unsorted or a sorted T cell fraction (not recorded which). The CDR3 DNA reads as TGTGCCAGCAGAGATCGGAGCACTGAAGCTTTCTTT. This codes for CASRDRSTEAFF.